The source of this T cell receptor (beta chain) is a study of CD8+CD57+ T cells in acquired aplastic anemia. Background on the study: DNA recovered from sorted CD4+ and CD8+ cells had a mean of approximately 3.5 ug.

The sample holds many counts of this clonotype. CDR3 size: 15 residues. V was clipped by 3 bases and J by 3 bases, with 12 bases between them. Germline V gene lookup returns CDR1 LNHDA and CDR2 SQIVND (reference sequence). Profiling of TCR beta VDJ combinations and CDR3 sequences used genomic DNA as template. Using its own MiXCR run on the reads, TCRdb lists one record per CDR3 protein. The data show under 250,000 distinct CDR3 sequences, 34% seen once. The receptor was derived from a human donor in good health, serving as a control. This sequence joins TRBV19 and TRBJ1-5; tentatively, D is TRBD1 (6 bases). Specimen: sorted CD4+, CD8+, or CD8+CD57+ T cells (not recorded which) from PBMCs. CDR3 sequence: CASSIIGQPNQPQHF. DNA of the CDR3: TGTGCCAGTAGTATCATCGGACAGCCCAATCAGCCCCAGCATTTT.